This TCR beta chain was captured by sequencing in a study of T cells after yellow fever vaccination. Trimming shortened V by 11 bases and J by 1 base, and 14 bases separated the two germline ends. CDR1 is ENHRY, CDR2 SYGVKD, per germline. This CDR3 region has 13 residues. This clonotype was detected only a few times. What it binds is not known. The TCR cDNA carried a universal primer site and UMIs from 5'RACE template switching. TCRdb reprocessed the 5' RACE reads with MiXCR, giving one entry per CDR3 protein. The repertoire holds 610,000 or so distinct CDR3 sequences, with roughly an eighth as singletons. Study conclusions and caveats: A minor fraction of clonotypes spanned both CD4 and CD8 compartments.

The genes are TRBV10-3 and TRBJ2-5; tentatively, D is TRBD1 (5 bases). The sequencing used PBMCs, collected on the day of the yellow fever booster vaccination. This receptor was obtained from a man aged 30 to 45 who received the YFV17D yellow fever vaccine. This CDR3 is CAVLGVGQETQYF. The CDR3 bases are TGTGCCGTCCTAGGGGTAGGCCAAGAGACCCAGTACTTC.